This TCR beta chain originates from a study of T cells in Graves' hyperthyroidism and ophthalmopathy. Study background: Peripheral blood was acquired at first diagnosis, ahead of any therapy whatsoever.

From RNA transcripts, TCR beta CDR3 regions were amplified. The TCR CDR3 was amplified in a first-round RT-PCR using the HTBI primer set. TCRdb ran MiXCR on the multiplex PCR reads and lists one entry per CDR3 protein. The sample lists about 610,000 distinct CDR3 sequences; around 15% were seen once. The germline gives CDR1 MNHEY, CDR2 SVGAGI. This CDR3 is built from 16 residues. As regards this clonotype: The germline gene is not matched at one end of the junction; a read error may be the cause.

PBMCs were sourced from roughly 9.3 ml fresh peripheral blood. This clonotype was obtained from a woman aged 40 to 50 with Graves' ophthalmopathy. The V and J genes are TRBV6-5 and TRBJ2-5; 9 bases are a match to TRBD1. Sequenced sample: blood. The CDR3 region has the DNA TGTGCCAGCAGCTACTCCGGGACAGGGATTCGGGAGACCCAGTACTTC. Translation gives CASSYSGTGIRETQYF.